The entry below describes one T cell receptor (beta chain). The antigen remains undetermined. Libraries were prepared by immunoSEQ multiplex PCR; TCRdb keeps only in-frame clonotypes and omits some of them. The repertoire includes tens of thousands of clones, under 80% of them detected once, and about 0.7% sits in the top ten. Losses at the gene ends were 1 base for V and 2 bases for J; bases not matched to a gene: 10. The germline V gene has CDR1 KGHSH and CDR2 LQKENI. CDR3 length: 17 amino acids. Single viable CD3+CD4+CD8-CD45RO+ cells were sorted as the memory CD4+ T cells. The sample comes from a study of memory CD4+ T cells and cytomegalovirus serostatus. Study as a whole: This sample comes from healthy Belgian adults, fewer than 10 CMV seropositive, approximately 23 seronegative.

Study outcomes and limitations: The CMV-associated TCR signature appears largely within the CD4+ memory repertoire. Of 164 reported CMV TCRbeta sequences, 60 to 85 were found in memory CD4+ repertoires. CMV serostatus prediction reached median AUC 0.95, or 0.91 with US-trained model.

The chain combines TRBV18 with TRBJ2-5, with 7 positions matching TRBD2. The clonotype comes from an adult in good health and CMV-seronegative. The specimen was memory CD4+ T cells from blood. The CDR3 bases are TGTGCCAGCTCACCACGAGCGGGAATAGGAAGTCAAGAGACCCAGTACTTC. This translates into CASSPRAGIGSQETQYF. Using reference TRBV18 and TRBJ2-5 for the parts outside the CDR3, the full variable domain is NAGVMQNPRHLVRRRGQEARLRCSPMKGHSHVYWYRQLPEEGLKFMVYLQKENIIDESGMPKERFSAEFPKEGPSILRIQQVVRGDSAAYFCASSPRAGIGSQETQYFGPGTRLLVL.